This T cell receptor beta chain derives from a study of blood T cell repertoires in COVID-19. CDR1 is SGHNT and CDR2 is YENEEA in the germline V gene. The CDR3 loop spans 18 amino acids. V dropped 0 bases and J dropped 12 bases, with 27 bases sitting between them. TCRdb's copy holds only in-frame clones and misses some; the assay was immunoSEQ multiplex PCR. This table holds roughly 100,000 clones, around 87% found once. The source is a woman between 45 and 65 years old with COVID-19, enrolled during active disease. The chain recombines TRBV11-3 with TRBJ2-1; the D gene is possibly TRBD1 (6 bases). The sequencing input was peripheral blood. As DNA, the CDR3 is TGTGCCAGCAGCTTAGATCGATGGGGGCGGCCTTCACCCCCGGGGCAGTTCTTC. Its protein is CASSLDRWGRPSPPGQFF.